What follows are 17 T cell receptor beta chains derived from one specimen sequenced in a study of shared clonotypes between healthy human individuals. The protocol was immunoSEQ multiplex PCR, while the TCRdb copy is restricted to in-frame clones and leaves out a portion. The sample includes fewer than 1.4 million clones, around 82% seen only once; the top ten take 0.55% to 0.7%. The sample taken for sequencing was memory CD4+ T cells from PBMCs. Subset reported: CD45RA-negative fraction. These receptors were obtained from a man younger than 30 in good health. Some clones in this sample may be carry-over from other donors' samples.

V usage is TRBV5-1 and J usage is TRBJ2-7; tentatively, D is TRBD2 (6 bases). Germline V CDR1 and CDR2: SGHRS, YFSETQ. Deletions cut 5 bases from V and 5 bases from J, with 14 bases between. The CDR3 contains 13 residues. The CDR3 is CASRVGGGHEQYF. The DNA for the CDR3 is TGCGCCAGCAGGGTGGGAGGAGGCCACGAGCAGTACTTC.

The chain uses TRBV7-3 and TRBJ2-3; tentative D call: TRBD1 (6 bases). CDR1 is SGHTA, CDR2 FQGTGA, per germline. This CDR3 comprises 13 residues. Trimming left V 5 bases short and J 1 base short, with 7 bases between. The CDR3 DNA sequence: TGTGCCAGCAGCAACAGGGGCACAGATACGCAGTATTTT. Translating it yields CASSNRGTDTQYF.

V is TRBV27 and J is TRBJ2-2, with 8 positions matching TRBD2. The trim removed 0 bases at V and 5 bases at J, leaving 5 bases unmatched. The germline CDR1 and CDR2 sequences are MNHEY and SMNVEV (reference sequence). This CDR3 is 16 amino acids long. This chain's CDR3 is CASSLSWPSGTGELFF. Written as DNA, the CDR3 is TGTGCCAGCAGTTTATCTTGGCCTAGCGGGACCGGGGAGCTGTTTTTT.

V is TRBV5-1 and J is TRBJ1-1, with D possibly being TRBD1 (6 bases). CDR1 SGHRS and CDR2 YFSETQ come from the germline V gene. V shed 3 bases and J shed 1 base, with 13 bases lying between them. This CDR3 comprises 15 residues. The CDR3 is CASSWTGHTNTEAFF. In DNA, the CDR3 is TGCGCCAGCAGCTGGACGGGACATACGAACACTGAAGCTTTCTTT.

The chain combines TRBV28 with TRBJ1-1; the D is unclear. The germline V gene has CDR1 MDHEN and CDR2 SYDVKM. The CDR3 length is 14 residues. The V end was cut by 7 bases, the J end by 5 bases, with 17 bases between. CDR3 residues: CASIRSAARTEAFF. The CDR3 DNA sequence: TGTGCCAGCATTAGATCGGCCGCTCGTACTGAAGCTTTCTTT. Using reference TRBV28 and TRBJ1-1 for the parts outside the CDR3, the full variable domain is DVKVTQSSRYLVKRTGEKVFLECVQDMDHENMFWYRQDPGLGLRLIYFSYDVKMKEKGDIPEGYSVSREKKERFSLILESASTNQTSMYLCASIRSAARTEAFFGQGTRLTVV.

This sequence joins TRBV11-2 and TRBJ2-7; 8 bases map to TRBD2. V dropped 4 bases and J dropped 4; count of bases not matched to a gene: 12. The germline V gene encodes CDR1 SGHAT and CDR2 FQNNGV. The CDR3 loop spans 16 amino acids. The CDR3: CASSSRIAGSFYEQYF. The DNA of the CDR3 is TGTGCCAGCAGCTCCCGAATAGCGGGATCATTTTACGAGCAGTACTTC.

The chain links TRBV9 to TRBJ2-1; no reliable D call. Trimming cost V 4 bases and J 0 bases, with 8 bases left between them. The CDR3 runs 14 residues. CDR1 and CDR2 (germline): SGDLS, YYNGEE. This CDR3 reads CASSPKSSYNEQFF. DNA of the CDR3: TGTGCCAGCAGCCCTAAGAGCTCCTACAATGAGCAGTTCTTC.

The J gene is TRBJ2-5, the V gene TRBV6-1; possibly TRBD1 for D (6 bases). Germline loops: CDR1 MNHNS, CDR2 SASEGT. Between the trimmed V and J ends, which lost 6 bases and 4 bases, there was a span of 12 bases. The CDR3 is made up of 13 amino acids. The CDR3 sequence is CASSGTGRETQYF. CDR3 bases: TGTGCCAGCAGCGGAACAGGGAGAGAGACCCAGTACTTC.

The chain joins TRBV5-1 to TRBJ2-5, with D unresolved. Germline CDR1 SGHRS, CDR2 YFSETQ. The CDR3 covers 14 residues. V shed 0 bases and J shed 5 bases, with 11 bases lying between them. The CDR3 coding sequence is TGCGCCAGCAGCTTGGTTGGCTCCGCCGAGACCCAGTACTTC. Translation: CASSLVGSAETQYF.

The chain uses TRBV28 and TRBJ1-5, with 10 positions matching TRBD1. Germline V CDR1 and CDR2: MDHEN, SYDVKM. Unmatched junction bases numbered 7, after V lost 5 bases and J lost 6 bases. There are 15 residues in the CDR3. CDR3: CASSPPGQGIQPQHF. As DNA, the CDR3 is TGTGCCAGCAGTCCTCCGGGACAGGGGATTCAGCCCCAGCATTTT.

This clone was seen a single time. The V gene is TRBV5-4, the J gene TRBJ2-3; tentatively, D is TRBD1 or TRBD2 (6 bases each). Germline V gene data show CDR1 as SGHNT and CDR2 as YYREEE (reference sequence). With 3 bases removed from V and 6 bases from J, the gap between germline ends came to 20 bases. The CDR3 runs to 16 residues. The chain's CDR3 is CASSSEGTRRGDTQYF. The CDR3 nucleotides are TGTGCCAGCAGCTCCGAAGGGACAAGGAGGGGGGATACGCAGTATTTT.

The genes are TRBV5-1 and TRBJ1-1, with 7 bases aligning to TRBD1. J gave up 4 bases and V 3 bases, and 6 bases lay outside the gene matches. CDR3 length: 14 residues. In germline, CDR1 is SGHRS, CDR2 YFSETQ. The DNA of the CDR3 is TGCGCCAGCAGCTCCGGGACAGCGGGCACTGAAGCTTTCTTT. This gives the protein CASSSGTAGTEAFF.

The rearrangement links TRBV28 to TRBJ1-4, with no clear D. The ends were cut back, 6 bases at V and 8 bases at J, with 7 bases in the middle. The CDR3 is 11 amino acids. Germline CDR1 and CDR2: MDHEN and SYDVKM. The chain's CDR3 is CASRFREKLFF. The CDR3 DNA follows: TGTGCCAGCAGATTCAGAGAAAAACTGTTTTTT.

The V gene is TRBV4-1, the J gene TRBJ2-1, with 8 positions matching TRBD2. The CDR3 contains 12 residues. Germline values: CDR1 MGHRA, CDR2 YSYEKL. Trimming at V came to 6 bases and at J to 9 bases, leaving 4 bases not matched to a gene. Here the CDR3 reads CASRSGRGEQFF. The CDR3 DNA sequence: TGCGCCAGCAGGAGCGGGAGAGGTGAGCAGTTCTTC.

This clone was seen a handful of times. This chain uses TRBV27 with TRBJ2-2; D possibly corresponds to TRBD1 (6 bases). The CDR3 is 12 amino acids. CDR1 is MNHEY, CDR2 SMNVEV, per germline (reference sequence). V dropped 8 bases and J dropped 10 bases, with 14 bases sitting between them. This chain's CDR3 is CASGIRGKELFF. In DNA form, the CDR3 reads TGTGCCAGCGGGATAAGGGGGAAGGAGCTGTTTTTT.

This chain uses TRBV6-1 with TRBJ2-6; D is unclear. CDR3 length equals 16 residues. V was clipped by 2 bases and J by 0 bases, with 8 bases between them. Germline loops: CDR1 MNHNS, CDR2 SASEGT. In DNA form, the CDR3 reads TGTGCCAGCAGTGAACTCATCAGCTCTGGGGCCAACGTCCTGACTTTC. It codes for CASSELISSGANVLTF.

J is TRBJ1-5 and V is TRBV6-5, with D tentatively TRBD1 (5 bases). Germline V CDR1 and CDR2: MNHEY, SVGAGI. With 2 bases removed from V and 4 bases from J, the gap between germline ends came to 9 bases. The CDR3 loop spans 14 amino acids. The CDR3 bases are TGTGCCAGCAGTTACCTCGGGGCTAATCAGCCCCAGCATTTT. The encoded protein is CASSYLGANQPQHF.